The clone carrying this TCR beta chain was seen just once. A much larger clone differs from this one at a single base, so this may be a read error. Germline V gene data show CDR1 as DFQATT and CDR2 as SNEGSKA (reference sequence). The CDR3 runs to 12 residues. CD25-based Treg depletion was applied to purified naive CD4+ T cells. TCRdb independently ran MiXCR on the 5' RACE reads; one entry per CDR3 protein. The repertoire holds tens of thousands of distinct CDR3 sequences, with 24% as singletons. This TCR was recovered from a female donor with breast cancer. Sample: tumor-infiltrating naive CD4+ T cells sorted from the breast tumor. Subset of the sample: naive CD4+ T cells, CD4+CD45RA+CD25-. The V gene is TRBV20-1, the J gene TRBJ2-7, with a possible D match to TRBD1 (6 bases). The CDR3, as DNA: TGCAGGGCTAGTCGGACAGACTACGAGCAGTACTTC. It translates to CRASRTDYEQYF.